Listed below are T cell receptor beta chains from one sample, sequenced in a study of blood T cell repertoires in COVID-19. Sequenced by immunoSEQ multiplex PCR; TCRdb stores in-frame clones only, minus some. The sample has 300,000 to 400,000 clones, 90% seen once. The sequenced sample was PBMCs or T cells enriched from blood (not recorded which). The receptors were gathered from a man between 60 and 70 years old who had recovered from COVID-19. CDR3s include the opening cysteine and the closing phenylalanine or tryptophan. Fields, in order: J gene, V gene, CDR3 protein.

TRBJ1-5	TRBV2	CASSPGQMNQPQHF
TRBJ2-2	TRBV2	CASSGSLAGRTGELFF
TRBJ1-6	TRBV2	CASSEYRGLDSPLHF
TRBJ2-7	TRBV28	CASSPHAGRSYEQYF
TRBJ1-5	TRBV6-6	CASRYQGAGNQPQHF
TRBJ2-3	TRBV24-1	CATSGLAGGLSTDTQYF
TRBJ1-1	TRBV5-1	CASSLAGSQAGTEAFF
TRBJ2-7	TRBV6-5	CASSYSSQGGTYEQYF
TRBJ1-3	TRBV7-8	CASSPDRPRGNTIYF
TRBJ1-6	TRBV5-1	CASSLEAGGSPLHF
TRBJ1-1	TRBV29-1	CSAGRGEAFF
TRBJ2-7	TRBV5-1	CASSFSGTGALEQYF
TRBJ1-1	TRBV2	CASKGASQGTEAFF
TRBJ2-1	TRBV7-3	CASSPHRESNEQFF
TRBJ2-3	TRBV7-8	CASSWLAGRPDTQYF
TRBJ1-3	TRBV4-3	CASSQVARGAGNTIYF
TRBJ2-1	TRBV5-5	CASSSIYPPSGIYNEQFF
TRBJ2-2	TRBV27	CASRNTGGGTGELFF
TRBJ2-3	TRBV4-1	CASSPRGADTQYF
TRBJ1-2	TRBV6-5	CASLGTLTANYGYTF
TRBJ2-7	TRBV4-2	CASSQAPAYEQYF
TRBJ2-5	TRBV13	CASSLVGRGDQETQYF
TRBJ2-7	TRBV5-4	CASSLADSTYEQYF
TRBJ1-5	TRBV18	CASSPGTKRISQPQHF
TRBJ2-7	TRBV5-1	CASSSRLAGDLSYEQYF
TRBJ2-2	TRBV5-1	CASSFTSGTNTGELFF
TRBJ2-4	TRBV5-8	CASSLGQGGDIQYF
TRBJ2-5	TRBV6-1	CASSEDPSAQETQYF
TRBJ1-4	TRBV28	CASRDPGSAKEKLFF
TRBJ2-1	TRBV3-1/TRBV3-2	CASSQDHGTSGGAGEQFF
TRBJ2-3	TRBV11-3	CASSSGLAGSTDTQYF
TRBJ2-1	TRBV15	CATSSPGYSYNEQFF
TRBJ2-1	TRBV28	CASRIQLAGDEQFF
TRBJ2-7	TRBV5-1	CASSLASSPYEQYF
TRBJ1-4	TRBV2	CASSNPGGIVANEKLFF
TRBJ1-1	TRBV13	CASSFDSTTEAFF
TRBJ1-5	TRBV20-1	CSASNRGNSIGQPQHF
TRBJ1-2	TRBV5-1	CASSGGGDPYGYTF
TRBJ1-2	TRBV9	CASSREAAGELTGGYTF
TRBJ1-4	TRBV7-2	CASSARAGGLEKLFF
TRBJ2-7	TRBV5-4	CASSSGGAYEQYF
TRBJ1-4	TRBV11-2	CASSLDIGAVGKLFF
TRBJ2-3	TRBV6-5	CASSPGLTSTDTQYF
TRBJ2-1	TRBV30	CAWRTSGTSYNEQFF
TRBJ2-5	TRBV5-1	CASRVGQRKETQYF
TRBJ2-5	TRBV4-1	CASSQGQNQETQYF
TRBJ1-1	TRBV11-2	CASSLGQGAEAFF
TRBJ2-1	TRBV5-1	CASSLEGGQRNEQFF
TRBJ1-1	TRBV7-8	CASSLVLQRNTEAFF
TRBJ2-3	TRBV30	CAWEAGEYTDTQYF
TRBJ1-1	TRBV11-3	CASTLDGANTEAFF
TRBJ1-4	TRBV5-1	CASSLPTGQANEKLFF
TRBJ2-7	TRBV21-1	CASNSRQHTRNEQYF
TRBJ2-5	TRBV24-1	CATSERAGGLETQYF
TRBJ2-7	TRBV13	CASSTSVGGSYEQYF
TRBJ2-7	TRBV7-9	CASLRGPTYEQYF
TRBJ2-7	TRBV4-1	CASSQVSGDEQYF
TRBJ2-3	TRBV7-2	CASSPRRSGTDTQYF
TRBJ2-7	TRBV5-5	CASSPSRAYEQYF